Listed here are 20 T cell receptor beta chains from one sample, sequenced in a study of T cells after yellow fever vaccination. MiXCR was run by TCRdb on the 5' RACE reads, yielding one entry per CDR3 protein. The sample carries some 390,000 distinct CDR3 sequences, roughly 20% recorded once. The sequencing here drew on PBMCs, taken before the yellow fever booster vaccination. The receptors stem from a man in his late teens or twenties who received the YFV17D yellow fever vaccine.

The CDR3 here is CATLGQSVETQYF. The CDR3 DNA reads as TGTGCCACCTTAGGACAGTCGGTCGAGACCCAGTACTTC. The genes are TRBV10-3 and TRBJ2-5; possibly TRBD1 for D (6 bases). The CDR3 spans 13 residues. V lost 10 bases and J lost 5, with 17 bases in between. CDR1 and CDR2 (germline): ENHRY, SYGVKD.

CDR3 bases: TGTGCCAGCAGTCTACAGATGACACAGGGGGCCCAGGCTTTCTTT. It codes for CASSLQMTQGAQAFF. The chain employs TRBV27 and TRBJ1-1; 9 nucleotides match TRBD1. This CDR3 has 15 amino acids. Germline V gives CDR1 MNHEY, CDR2 SMNVEV (reference sequence). Trimming removed 5 bases from V and 11 bases from J; junction bases left unmatched: 15.

The V gene is TRBV7-2, the J gene TRBJ2-1; D gene unclear. CDR3 length: 14 amino acids. The V gene's germline CDR1 is SGHTA and CDR2 FQGNSA. Trimming took off 5 bases at V and 5 bases at J, with 13 bases between the two ends. The CDR3 here is CASSPGFADNEQFF. In nucleotides, the CDR3 is TGTGCCAGCAGCCCAGGCTTTGCGGACAATGAGCAGTTCTTC.

V is TRBV10-3 and J is TRBJ2-1; D gene unclear. V was trimmed by 7 bases and J by 10 bases, leaving 26 bases between them. CDR3 length equals 16 residues. Germline CDR1 and CDR2: ENHRY and SYGVKD. The CDR3: CAINSMADGGPVEQFF. The CDR3 nucleotides are TGTGCCATCAATTCTATGGCGGACGGCGGCCCGGTAGAGCAGTTCTTC.

A few counts support this clonotype. This chain connects TRBV7-2 to TRBJ1-2; D is ambiguous. The CDR3 runs to 14 residues. The V and J ends lost 1 base and 4 bases respectively, with 10 bases between them. The germline CDR1 and CDR2 sequences are SGHTA and FQGNSA. The CDR3 protein is CASSLVGNSYGYTF. The CDR3 DNA is TGTGCCAGCAGCTTAGTCGGCAACTCCTATGGCTACACCTTC.

This clonotype was found many times. This chain joins TRBV5-5 and TRBJ2-5; possibly TRBD1 for D (5 bases). Trimming cost V 2 bases and J 5 bases, with 13 bases left between them. Germline values: CDR1 SGHKS, CDR2 YYEKEE (reference sequence). The CDR3 loop spans 14 amino acids. The CDR3 loop reads CASSFRGPGETQYF. For the CDR3, the DNA is TGTGCCAGCAGCTTTAGAGGTCCAGGGGAGACCCAGTACTTC.

The CDR3 nucleotides are TGTGCCAGCAGTTATGGGCGACAGTCTAACTATGGCTACACCTTC. This gives the protein CASSYGRQSNYGYTF. The V gene is TRBV6-5, the J gene TRBJ1-2; weak D call: TRBD1 (5 bases). The CDR3 runs 15 residues. V lost 3 bases, J lost 0 bases, and 11 bases lay in between. Germline values: CDR1 MNHEY, CDR2 SVGAGI.

V gene TRBV20-1 combines with J gene TRBJ2-5; tentative D call: TRBD2 (6 bases). Germline CDR1 reads DFQATT; CDR2 reads SNEGSKA (reference sequence). V gave up 5 bases and J gave up 3 bases, with 13 bases separating them. The CDR3 covers 13 residues. CDR3 in DNA: TGCAGTGCTCGGTCGGGGGTGGAAGAGACCCAGTACTTC. It translates to CSARSGVEETQYF.

This clonotype has only a few counts. The genes are TRBV7-2 and TRBJ2-3; D uncertain. Germline values: CDR1 SGHTA, CDR2 FQGNSA. The CDR3 has 14 residues. Between the trimmed V and J ends, which lost 0 bases and 5 bases, there was a span of 9 bases. The DNA of the CDR3 is TGTGCCAGCAGCTTAGCACGTCTATTAGATACGCAGTATTTT. It translates to CASSLARLLDTQYF.

The rearrangement joins TRBV7-9 to TRBJ2-7, with D unclear. Trimming shortened V by 6 bases and J by 0 bases, and 12 bases separated the two germline ends. CDR3 length: 14 residues. Per the germline V gene, CDR1 is SEHNR and CDR2 is FQNEAQ (reference sequence). CDR3 DNA: TGTGCCAGCAGTTCTACCGGACCCTCCTACGAGCAGTACTTC. Amino acid sequence: CASSSTGPSYEQYF.

This clonotype appeared many times. This rearrangement joins TRBV7-2 to TRBJ1-4; D gene ambiguous. This CDR3 spans 16 amino acids. CDR1 and CDR2 from the germline V gene are SGHTA and FQGNSA. V was trimmed by 4 bases and J by 7 bases, leaving 19 bases between them. CDR3 sequence reads: CASSSFPNSRIEKLFF. For the CDR3, the DNA is TGTGCCAGCAGCTCCTTCCCTAATTCGAGAATTGAAAAACTGTTTTTT. The whole variable domain, remainder taken from reference TRBV7-2 and TRBJ1-4, is GAGVSQSPSNKVTEKGKDVELRCDPISGHTALYWYRQSLGQGLEFLIYFQGNSAPDKSGLPSDRFSAERTGGSVSTLTIQRTQQEDSAVYLCASSSFPNSRIEKLFFGSGTQLSVL.

This clonotype has more than one count but fewer than ten. The rearrangement joins TRBV12-3 or TRBV12-4 to TRBJ2-7; no firm D call. V was cut by 2 bases and J by 0 bases, with 14 bases left in between. CDR3 size: 16 residues. The CDR3 spells CASSLYGRPSSYEQYF. The CDR3 bases are TGTGCCAGCAGTTTATATGGGCGGCCTAGCTCCTACGAGCAGTACTTC.

The chain uses TRBV4-1 and TRBJ2-1; TRBD1 aligns across 8 bases. J lost 5 bases, V lost 3 bases, and 6 bases had no gene match. CDR1 MGHRA and CDR2 YSYEKL come from the germline V gene. The CDR3 consists of 15 residues. CDR3 bases: TGCGCCAGCAGCCAGGCGCGGACAGGGAACAATGAGCAGTTCTTC. Amino acids: CASSQARTGNNEQFF.

This clonotype was observed a few times. CDR3 DNA sequence: TGTGCCAGCAGCCCCAGGGTCTCTGGGGCCAACGTCCTGACTTTC. Amino acids: CASSPRVSGANVLTF. The chain couples TRBV7-2 to TRBJ2-6; D possibly corresponds to TRBD1 (5 bases). This CDR3 is 15 amino acids long. V dropped 5 bases and J dropped 0 bases, with 8 bases sitting between them. Germline lookup yields CDR1 SGHTA and CDR2 FQGNSA.

This clonotype came up a few times. The chain links TRBV6-2 or TRBV6-3 to TRBJ2-6; no firm D call. V was cut by 1 base and J by 0 bases, with 4 bases left in between. CDR1 and CDR2 from the germline V gene are MNHEY and SVGEGT. The CDR3 is made up of 15 amino acids. The DNA of the CDR3 is TGTGCCAGCAGTTACTTGGCCTCTGGGGCCAACGTCCTGACTTTC. This translates into CASSYLASGANVLTF.

V gene TRBV4-3 combines with J gene TRBJ1-3, with D possibly being TRBD1 (6 bases). CDR1 is LGHNA and CDR2 is YSLEER in the germline V gene. The CDR3 consists of 15 residues. Trimming cost V 0 bases and J 1 base, with 7 bases left between them. The CDR3 sequence is CASSQEGASGNTIYF. The CDR3 coding sequence is TGCGCCAGCAGCCAAGAGGGGGCATCTGGAAACACCATATATTTT.

This chain joins TRBV6-1 and TRBJ2-7; D is unclear. V dropped 3 bases and J dropped 2 bases, with 8 bases sitting between them. CDR3 size: 13 residues. Germline V lookup: CDR1 MNHNS, CDR2 SASEGT. CDR3 DNA sequence: TGTGCCAGCAGTGACTGGGCCCCCTACGAGCAGTACGTC. Translated: CASSDWAPYEQYV.

This chain connects TRBV7-9 to TRBJ1-2; maybe TRBD1 (6 bases). The V and J ends lost 3 bases and 2 bases respectively, with 13 bases between them. The CDR3 extends over 15 amino acids. Looked up from germline, CDR1 is SEHNR and CDR2 is FQNEAQ (reference sequence). CDR3 amino acids: CASSLGARPNYGYTF. In nucleotides, the CDR3 is TGTGCCAGCAGCTTGGGGGCCAGGCCCAACTATGGCTACACCTTC.

V and J are TRBV5-1 and TRBJ2-7; D may be TRBD1 or TRBD2 (5 bases each). V lost 0 bases and J lost 4, with 17 bases in between. This CDR3 has 16 residues. CDR1 is SGHRS and CDR2 is YFSETQ in the germline V gene. DNA of the CDR3: TGCGCCAGCAGCTTGGCCTCAGCAGGGATAGCGTACGAGCAGTACTTC. It translates to CASSLASAGIAYEQYF.

The chain combines TRBV7-8 with TRBJ2-1; 10 bases are a match to TRBD2. With V trimmed by 5 bases and J by 8 bases, 15 bases remained unmatched. Germline V gene data show CDR1 as SGHVS and CDR2 as FQNEAQ. This CDR3 region has 17 residues. This chain's CDR3 is CASSPLSRTSGEDEQFF. For the CDR3, the DNA is TGTGCCAGCAGCCCCCTGTCCAGAACTAGCGGGGAGGATGAGCAGTTCTTC.